The rows below give T cell receptor beta chains drawn from one sample of a study of shared clonotypes between healthy human individuals. Sequenced by immunoSEQ multiplex PCR; TCRdb stores in-frame clones only, minus some. The data hold around 1,100,000 clones, with approximately 80% observed a single time. The specimen was memory CD4+ T cells from PBMCs. The receptors here all came from a man between 18 and 35 years old in good health. Some clones in this sample may be carry-over from other donors' samples. Each CDR3 is given with its conserved first and last residue. D genes are given only for firm matches. The size field is filled for only some rows; it gives once, few, many or a size class.

CSARPGYEQYF TGCAGTGCAAGGCCTGGTTACGAGCAGTACTTC - TRBV20-1 - TRBJ2-7
CASSDTQGSETQYF TGCGCCAGCAGCGACACACAGGGTTCAGAGACCCAGTACTTC - TRBV5-1 - TRBJ2-5
CARKDNLCSGANVLTF TGCGCCAGAAAGGACAACCTGTGTTCTGGGGCCAACGTCCTGACTTTC - TRBV23-1 - TRBJ2-6
CASSSTGSQTQYF TGTGCCAGCTCATCAACAGGGAGCCAGACCCAGTACTTC - TRBV18 - TRBJ2-5
CASSSPGAPGNEQFF TGTGCCAGCAGCTCCCCGGGGGCCCCGGGGAATGAGCAGTTCTTC - TRBV28 - TRBJ2-1
CASSLGIWGANVLTF TGTGCCAGCAGCTTAGGGATATGGGGGGCCAACGTCCTGACTTTC - TRBV7-2 - TRBJ2-6
CASKGPLGPQGNQYF TGTGCCAGCAAAGGTCCGCTAGGACCCCAAGGGAATCAGTACTTC few TRBV28 - TRBJ2-4
CASSDRDRVYEKLFF TGTGCCAGCAGTGACAGGGACAGGGTATATGAAAAACTGTTTTTT - TRBV6-1 TRBD1 TRBJ1-4
CASSYLRASYEQYF TGTGCCAGCAGCTACCTGAGGGCCTCCTACGAGCAGTACTTC few TRBV7-2 - TRBJ2-7
CSVNGGRRGGETQYF TGCAGCGTGAATGGAGGCAGGAGAGGGGGTGAGACCCAGTACTTC - TRBV29-1 - TRBJ2-5
CASSQDSGKYNEQFF TGCGCCAGCAGCCAAGATTCAGGGAAGTACAATGAGCAGTTCTTC - TRBV4-3 - TRBJ2-1
CASRPGQGAYEQYF TGTGCCAGCAGACCTGGACAGGGAGCCTACGAGCAGTACTTC - TRBV7-2 TRBD1 TRBJ2-7
CASSLGLAGQETQYF TGTGCCAGCAGCCTCGGACTAGCGGGGCAAGAGACCCAGTACTTC - TRBV11-3 TRBD2 TRBJ2-5
CASGLDQETQYF TGTGCCAGCGGACTGGACCAAGAGACCCAGTACTTC - TRBV25-1 - TRBJ2-5
CASSYVGARGRAEAFF TGTGCCAGCAGTTACGTTGGCGCCAGGGGGCGAGCTGAAGCTTTCTTT - TRBV6-5 TRBD1 TRBJ1-1
CASSPGRGGEQYF TGTGCCAGCAGTCCCGGTAGGGGTGGGGAGCAGTACTTC - TRBV14 - TRBJ2-7
CASSSNRDGKAFF TGTGCCAGCAGTTCCAACCGGGACGGAAAAGCTTTCTTT - TRBV28 - TRBJ1-1
CASSLDLEQPQHF TGTGCCAGCAGCTTAGATCTAGAGCAGCCCCAGCATTTT - TRBV11-2 - TRBJ1-5
CASSTTGTALNTEAFF TGTGCCAGCAGCACAACCGGGACAGCTCTGAACACTGAAGCTTTCTTT once TRBV7-9 TRBD1 TRBJ1-1
CASSEYGSEKLFF TGTGCCAGCAGTGAATATGGGAGTGAAAAACTGTTTTTT - TRBV2 - TRBJ1-4
CASGGLVLREQYF TGTGCCAGCGGGGGGTTAGTCCTCCGCGAGCAGTACTTC - TRBV2 - TRBJ2-7
CAWSVRPGGYGYTF TGTGCCTGGAGTGTACGCCCAGGGGGCTATGGCTACACCTTC - TRBV30 TRBD1 TRBJ1-2
CASSLERFGGNQPQHF TGTGCCAGCAGCTTAGAGAGGTTCGGGGGGAATCAGCCCCAGCATTTT - TRBV7-8 - TRBJ1-5
CASSVGPNEKLFF TGTGCCAGCAGCGTAGGCCCAAATGAAAAACTGTTTTTT - TRBV9 - TRBJ1-4
CASSPQGRNTIYF TGTGCCAGCAGTCCACAGGGGAGAAACACCATATATTTT - TRBV27 TRBD1 TRBJ1-3
CASSQAETGRHTDTQYF TGTGCCAGCAGCCAAGCGGAGACGGGGAGACACACAGATACGCAGTATTTT - TRBV4-2 - TRBJ2-3
CASSMGAPQPQHF TGTGCCAGTAGTATGGGGGCACCGCAGCCCCAGCATTTT few TRBV19 - TRBJ1-5
CASSFGQVDRGTQYF TGTGCCAGCAGTTTTGGACAGGTGGACCGGGGGACCCAGTACTTC - TRBV28 TRBD1 TRBJ2-5
CSVEGPRDRDNEQFF TGCAGCGTTGAAGGCCCTCGGGACAGGGACAATGAGCAGTTCTTC - TRBV29-1 TRBD1 TRBJ2-1
CAGGTGGYEQYF TGTGCCGGCGGGACAGGGGGCTACGAGCAGTACTTC few TRBV2 TRBD1 TRBJ2-7
CASRASRGLYTEAFF TGTGCCAGCAGGGCGAGCAGGGGTCTCTACACTGAAGCTTTCTTT few TRBV28 - TRBJ1-1
CASTPSNRGYEQYF TGTGCCAGCACCCCCTCGAACAGGGGGTATGAGCAGTACTTC - TRBV6-5 TRBD1 TRBJ2-7
CASSRDSREAFF TGTGCCAGCAGCCGAGACAGCCGAGAAGCTTTCTTT - TRBV5-4 - TRBJ1-1
CASSLVSGRYNEQFF TGTGCCAGCAGCTTAGTTAGCGGGAGATACAATGAGCAGTTCTTC - TRBV11-2 TRBD2 TRBJ2-1
CASSRAGGKGNTIYF TGTGCCAGCAGCCGAGCCGGGGGAAAAGGAAACACCATATATTTT - TRBV7-8 - TRBJ1-3
CASSPPGLASYEQYF TGTGCCAGCTCACCACCGGGACTAGCGTCCTACGAGCAGTACTTC - TRBV18 TRBD2 TRBJ2-7
CASRAGQLNIQYF TGTGCCAGCAGGGCGGGACAGCTAAACATTCAGTACTTC - TRBV28 - TRBJ2-4
CASSLMTYEKLFF TGCGCCAGCAGCCTTATGACGTATGAAAAACTGTTTTTT - TRBV4-1 - TRBJ1-4
CASSEQRGFKTQYF TGTGCCAGCAGTGAACAGAGGGGCTTTAAGACCCAGTACTTC - TRBV6-1 - TRBJ2-5
CASSPSGTVANEKLFF TGTGCCAGCTCACCCTCCGGGACAGTAGCAAACGAAAAACTGTTTTTT - TRBV18 TRBD1 TRBJ1-4
CASSANVGNTEAFF TGTGCCAGCAGCGCAAACGTAGGGAACACTGAAGCTTTCTTT - TRBV9 - TRBJ1-1
CASSRLAARDEQYF TGTGCCAGCAGCCGACTAGCGGCAAGAGACGAGCAGTACTTC - TRBV6-5 TRBD2 TRBJ2-7